The 22 T cell receptor beta chains below all came from one sample that was sequenced in a study of CD8 T cells in ankylosing spondylitis. TCRdb fed the 5' RACE reads into MiXCR, producing one record per CDR3 protein. The sample has about 190,000 distinct CDR3 sequences; 13% are singletons. The sample taken for sequencing was blood, either unsorted or a sorted T cell fraction (not recorded which). The receptors were sampled from a female donor with ankylosing spondylitis or in good health (not recorded which).

The V call is TRBV7-2, the J call TRBJ1-3; weak D call: TRBD1 (5 bases). V gave up 2 bases and J gave up 4 bases, with 12 bases separating them. This CDR3 is built from 15 residues. CDR1 is SGHTA, CDR2 FQGNSA, per germline. The CDR3 reads CASSLFTQVGNTIYF. The DNA for the CDR3 is TGTGCCAGCAGCTTATTTACACAGGTCGGAAACACCATATATTTT. The full variable domain, rest sourced from reference TRBV7-2 and TRBJ1-3, is GAGVSQSPSNKVTEKGKDVELRCDPISGHTALYWYRQSLGQGLEFLIYFQGNSAPDKSGLPSDRFSAERTGGSVSTLTIQRTQQEDSAVYLCASSLFTQVGNTIYFGEGSWLTVV.

This clonotype was observed many times. The chain joins TRBV6-5 to TRBJ2-2; possibly TRBD1 for D (5 bases). V was cut by 3 bases and J by 5 bases, with 16 bases left in between. Per germline, CDR1 MNHEY and CDR2 SVGAGI. This CDR3 is built from 16 residues. The CDR3 sequence: CASSYTYRMRTGELFF. CDR3 DNA: TGTGCCAGCAGTTATACTTACAGGATGAGGACCGGGGAGCTGTTTTTT.

This clonotype came up many times. This sequence joins TRBV29-1 and TRBJ1-5; 7 nucleotides align to TRBD1. V gave up 1 base and J gave up 6 bases; unmatched junction bases: 3. The CDR3 sequence is 13 residues long. The germline V gene encodes CDR1 SQVTM and CDR2 ANQGSEA. CDR3 coding DNA: TGCAGCGTTGAAGCAGGGGGTGGTCAGCCCCAGCATTTT. Its translation is CSVEAGGGQPQHF.

There are many counts of this clonotype. The chain combines TRBV20-1 with TRBJ2-1; D may be TRBD2 (6 bases). This CDR3 contains 13 residues. Germline V gene data show CDR1 as DFQATT and CDR2 as SNEGSKA (reference sequence). V was cut by 4 bases and J by 6 bases, with 13 bases left in between. Here the CDR3 reads CSATGESGNEQFF. The CDR3 DNA reads as TGCAGTGCTACGGGGGAGAGTGGCAATGAGCAGTTCTTC.

This clonotype was counted between two and nine times. J is TRBJ2-3 and V is TRBV20-1; 11 bases match TRBD2. V trimming: 3 bases; J trimming: 5 bases; junction bases outside the gene matches: 7. The CDR3 spans 15 residues. CDR1 and CDR2 (germline): DFQATT, SNEGSKA (reference sequence). CDR3 nucleotide sequence: TGCAGTGCTAGGTTACTAGCGGGAGTGGGAGATACGCAGTATTTT. This codes for CSARLLAGVGDTQYF.

This clonotype was detected once. At one end the junction does not follow the germline gene, possibly because of a read error. The genes are TRBV20-1 and TRBJ2-3, with unresolved D. The germline CDR1 and CDR2 sequences are DFQATT and SNEGSKA (reference sequence). CDR3 size: 13 residues. CDR3 DNA sequence: TGCAGTGCTTGGGCAGAATACACAGATATGCAGTATTTT. This gives the protein CSAWAEYTDMQYF.

As concerns this clonotype: This clone may be a read error of a much larger clone one base away. The chain couples TRBV4-1 to TRBJ2-1; D gene unclear. V was cut by 2 bases and J by 7 bases, with 3 bases left in between. Per the germline V gene, CDR1 is MGHRA and CDR2 is YSYEKL. The CDR3 is 11 residues long. The CDR3 loop reads CASSQQNEQFF. As DNA, the CDR3 is TGCGCCAGCAGCCAACAAAATGAGCAGTTCTTC.

Ten or more counts support this clonotype. The rearrangement joins TRBV24-1 to TRBJ2-1; D is uncertain. The CDR3 runs 9 residues. V lost 12 bases, J lost 1 base, and 0 bases lay in between. Germline lookup yields CDR1 KGHDR and CDR2 SFDVKD. The CDR3 DNA sequence: TGTGCCTCCTACAATGAGCAGTTCTTC. Encoded protein: CASYNEQFF.

The J gene is TRBJ2-2, the V gene TRBV11-3; D gene uncertain. The V gene lost 0 bases and the J gene lost 0 bases, with 8 bases spanning the gap. CDR3 size: 16 residues. Germline lookup yields CDR1 SGHNT and CDR2 YENEEA. CDR3 residues: CASSLDGLANTGELFF. CDR3 coding DNA: TGTGCCAGCAGCTTAGATGGTCTAGCGAACACCGGGGAGCTGTTTTTT.

This clonotype was detected a few times. V is TRBV10-3 and J is TRBJ1-5; no reliable D call. The V gene's germline CDR1 is ENHRY and CDR2 SYGVKD. This CDR3 is built from 15 residues. V gave up 5 bases and J gave up 1 base, with 12 bases separating them. CDR3 sequence: CAISQGLESNQPQHF. CDR3 sequence (DNA): TGTGCCATCAGTCAAGGGCTTGAGAGCAATCAGCCCCAGCATTTT.

This clonotype was counted ten times or more. The genes are TRBV10-3 and TRBJ1-3, with D uncertain. Trimming cost V 6 bases and J 0 bases, with 6 bases left between them. The CDR3 covers 13 residues. Per germline, CDR1 ENHRY and CDR2 SYGVKD. The CDR3 coding sequence is TGTGCCATCAGGGAGACCTCTGGAAACACCATATATTTT. It specifies CAIRETSGNTIYF.

The table lists this clonotype with a few counts. The chain recombines TRBV12-3 or TRBV12-4 with TRBJ2-1; no clear D gene. Trimming took off 3 bases at V and 0 bases at J, with 9 bases between the two ends. This CDR3 region has 15 residues. In nucleotides, the CDR3 is TGTGCCAGCAGTTTTGGACGGAGCTCCTACAATGAGCAGTTCTTC. This encodes CASSFGRSSYNEQFF.

This clonotype was observed a handful of times. This sequence joins TRBV6-1 and TRBJ2-1; TRBD2 is a possible D gene (7 bases). Trimming took 8 bases from V and 6 from J, leaving 14 bases between them. In germline, CDR1 is MNHNS, CDR2 SASEGT. CDR3 size: 13 residues. CDR3 sequence: CASWGASGNEQFF. DNA for the CDR3: TGTGCCAGCTGGGGGGCTAGCGGCAATGAGCAGTTCTTC.

This clonotype was seen repeatedly, ten times or more. The J gene is TRBJ2-1, the V gene TRBV12-3 or TRBV12-4; the match to TRBD2 covers 9 bases. This CDR3 region has 16 residues. The V gene end was trimmed by 1 base and the J gene end by 8 bases; junction bases not matched to a gene: 9. CDR3 DNA: TGTGCCAGCAGTTTAGACGGCGGGAGGGCCGTTGATGAGCAGTTCTTC. It translates to CASSLDGGRAVDEQFF.

The rearrangement uses TRBV19 and TRBJ1-2; 10 positions match TRBD1. The germline V gene encodes CDR1 LNHDA and CDR2 SQIVND (reference sequence). Germline trimming cut 7 bases from V and 1 base from J; bases unmatched to any gene: 9. The CDR3 consists of 16 residues. The CDR3 bases are TGTGCCAGTACTAGACAGGGGGCGCGGAGTAACTATGGCTACACCTTC. Translated, it gives CASTRQGARSNYGYTF. Full variable domain (remainder filled in from reference TRBV19 and TRBJ1-2): DGGITQSPKYLFRKEGQNVTLSCEQNLNHDAMYWYRQDPGQGLRLIYYSQIVNDFQKGDIAEGYSVSREKKESFPLTVTSAQKNPTAFYLCASTRQGARSNYGYTFGSGTRLTVV.

This clonotype was detected ten times or more. This chain connects TRBV29-1 to TRBJ2-5, with 9 positions matching TRBD1. Trimming took 4 bases from V and 5 from J; bases not matched to a gene: 11. The CDR3 has 15 residues. Germline V gene sequence: CDR1 SQVTM, CDR2 ANQGSEA. CDR3 DNA: TGCAGCGTTGTCCCAATCGGGACAGGGTTTGAGACCCAGTACTTC. This codes for CSVVPIGTGFETQYF.

This clonotype was seen many times. This rearrangement joins TRBV6-2 or TRBV6-3 to TRBJ2-3; D gene ambiguous. Germline CDR1 and CDR2: MNHEY and SVGEGT. V lost 4 bases to trimming and J lost 6 bases, with 17 bases between them. The CDR3 runs to 15 residues. Here the CDR3 reads CASSFLTPAIDTQYF. Here the CDR3 DNA reads TGTGCCAGCAGTTTCCTCACCCCTGCTATCGATACGCAGTATTTT.

Points on this clonotype: This clone may be a read error of a much larger clone one base away. The chain combines TRBV3-1 with TRBJ2-2; D is possibly TRBD1 (6 bases). From germline, CDR1 is LGHDT and CDR2 YNNKEL (reference sequence). The CDR3 contains 15 residues. CDR3 loop: CASSQGGRVTAELFF. In DNA, the CDR3 is TGTGCCAGCAGCCAAGGGGGGCGCGTCACCGCGGAGCTGTTTTTT.

In its sample, this clonotype was seen many times. This chain links TRBV20-1 with TRBJ2-2, with D perhaps being TRBD1 or TRBD2 (6 bases each). The V gene's germline CDR1 is DFQATT and CDR2 SNEGSKA (reference sequence). The germline V and J ends were trimmed by 6 bases and 8 bases, with 10 bases remaining between them. The CDR3 consists of 11 residues. CDR3 bases: TGCAGTGCCACAGGGAGGGGGGAGCTGTTTTTT. It codes for CSATGRGELFF.

This clonotype was found a few times. The chain employs TRBV15 and TRBJ2-1; D gene uncertain. The length of the CDR3 is 16 residues. CDR1 and CDR2 (germline): LNHNV, YYDKDF (reference sequence). V was trimmed by 0 bases and J by 0 bases, leaving 9 bases between them. The CDR3 is CATSRERTSSYNEQFF. In DNA form, the CDR3 reads TGTGCCACCAGCAGAGAAAGGACGAGCTCCTACAATGAGCAGTTCTTC.

The CDR3 nucleotides are TGTGCCAGCAGTCCAACTATCGGGGTAAATACGCAGTATTTT. Protein: CASSPTIGVNTQYF. The chain uses TRBV28 and TRBJ2-3, with TRBD2 as a possible D gene (5 bases). Germline-derived CDR1 and CDR2 are MDHEN and SYDVKM. Trimming took off 5 bases at V and 7 bases at J, with 16 bases between the two ends. The length of the CDR3 is 14 residues.

This clonotype showed up many times. V is TRBV6-1 and J is TRBJ2-3; 9 bases fit TRBD1. Germline V CDR1 and CDR2: MNHNS, SASEGT. The CDR3 runs 17 residues. V trimming: 5 bases; J trimming: 0 bases; junction bases outside the gene matches: 9. CDR3 coding DNA: TGTGCCAGCAGTATAAGACCGGGACAGGGTAGCACAGATACGCAGTATTTT. Translation gives CASSIRPGQGSTDTQYF.